These 25 T cell receptor beta chains were all obtained from the same sample, sequenced in a study of T cell changes during pregnancy in multiple sclerosis. Repertoires were generated with immunoSEQ multiplex PCR, while TCRdb's copy carries only in-frame clones and drops some. The sample lists around 57,000 clones; about 92% were seen once. This material consisted of CD4+ T cells from peripheral blood mononuclear cells, taken in the third trimester of pregnancy. These receptor sequences come from a female donor with multiple sclerosis, enrolled in a pregnancy study.

The chain couples TRBV28 to TRBJ2-7, with 7 bases matching TRBD1. From germline, CDR1 is MDHEN and CDR2 SYDVKM. CDR3 size: 14 residues. J lost 0 bases, V lost 6 bases, and 5 bases had no gene match. CDR3 amino acids: CASRNWDSSYEQYF. The DNA of the CDR3 is TGTGCCAGCAGAAACTGGGACAGCTCCTACGAGCAGTACTTC.

This clone has only one observation. The gene calls are TRBV5-6 and TRBJ2-7; 7 nucleotides line up with TRBD2. V lost 5 bases, J lost 3 bases, and 20 bases stayed unmatched. The CDR3 totals 18 residues. Germline-derived CDR1 and CDR2 are SGHDT and YYEEEE. The CDR3 loop reads CASSRRVLGGGGVYEQYF. The CDR3 DNA is TGTGCCAGCAGTAGACGAGTACTTGGGGGGGGAGGGGTCTACGAGCAGTACTTC.

V gene TRBV18 combines with J gene TRBJ1-4; D is unclear. Germline loops: CDR1 KGHSH, CDR2 LQKENI. This CDR3 contains 15 residues. Between the trimmed V and J ends, which lost 2 bases and 2 bases, there was a span of 9 bases. For the CDR3, the DNA is TGTGCCAGCTCACCAAGCCCACCCACTAATGAAAAACTGTTTTTT. Translating gives CASSPSPPTNEKLFF.

V is TRBV5-4 and J is TRBJ1-1; a weak D match, TRBD1 (6 bases). The CDR3 is 15 amino acids. V was cut by 4 bases and J by 2 bases, with 15 bases left in between. Per the germline V gene, CDR1 is SGHNT and CDR2 is YYREEE (reference sequence). CDR3 loop: CASSDGTTYNTEAFF. The CDR3 bases are TGTGCCAGCAGCGATGGGACAACTTATAACACTGAAGCTTTCTTT.

This sequence joins TRBV11-2 and TRBJ2-1; TRBD2 matches 8 bases. After removal of 4 bases from V and 4 bases from J, the junction contained 6 bases not matched to a gene. The germline CDR1 and CDR2 sequences are SGHAT and FQNNGV. This CDR3 spans 15 amino acids. CDR3 in amino acids: CASSSRTSWYNEQFF. CDR3 nucleotide sequence: TGTGCCAGCAGCTCCCGGACTAGCTGGTACAATGAGCAGTTCTTC.

The chain employs TRBV7-3 and TRBJ1-2; D call uncertain. Germline V gene lookup returns CDR1 SGHTA and CDR2 FQGTGA. The V gene lost 2 bases and the J gene lost 0 bases, with 10 bases spanning the gap. The CDR3 loop spans 15 amino acids. The CDR3 DNA reads as TGTGCCAGCAGCTTAGGAGGCGATTCTAACTATGGCTACACCTTC. As protein: CASSLGGDSNYGYTF. The full variable domain, completed using reference TRBV7-3 and TRBJ1-2, is GAGVSQTPSNKVTEKGKYVELRCDPISGHTALYWYRQSLGQGPEFLIYFQGTGAADDSGLPNDRFFAVRPEGSVSTLKIQRTERGDSAVYLCASSLGGDSNYGYTFGSGTRLTVV.

The chain recombines TRBV15 with TRBJ2-3, with D possibly being TRBD1 (5 bases). V lost 0 bases and J lost 4, with 8 bases in between. The CDR3 runs 14 residues. Germline lookup yields CDR1 LNHNV and CDR2 YYDKDF (reference sequence). The CDR3: CATSRDVRADTQYF. DNA for the CDR3: TGTGCCACCAGCAGAGATGTCAGGGCAGATACGCAGTATTTT.

This chain links TRBV7-2 with TRBJ1-1, with 7 bases lining up with TRBD1. CDR1 is SGHTA, CDR2 FQGNSA, per germline. This CDR3 has 15 amino acids. V gave up 5 bases and J gave up 10 bases; unmatched junction bases: 16. For the CDR3, the DNA is TGTGCCAGCAGCCCACAGACAGGGCCTCCTGGGGGAGCTTTCTTT. Translated, it gives CASSPQTGPPGGAFF. Full variable domain (rest looked up from reference TRBV7-2 and TRBJ1-1): GAGVSQSPSNKVTEKGKDVELRCDPISGHTALYWYRQSLGQGLEFLIYFQGNSAPDKSGLPSDRFSAERTGGSVSTLTIQRTQQEDSAVYLCASSPQTGPPGGAFFGQGTRLTVV.

Here the CDR3 reads CAIADRGGYEQYF. In DNA, the CDR3 is TGTGCCATTGCGGACAGGGGGGGTTACGAGCAGTACTTC. The chain couples TRBV10-3 to TRBJ2-7, with 10 positions matching TRBD1. The germline CDR1 and CDR2 sequences are ENHRY and SYGVKD. The junction had 6 bases not matched to a gene; V was cut back by 9 bases and J by 4 bases. The CDR3 loop spans 13 amino acids.

This chain connects TRBV7-9 to TRBJ2-5, with D possibly matching TRBD1 (5 bases). The CDR3 has 12 amino acids. Trimming removed 5 bases from V and 5 bases from J, with 9 bases in between. The germline gives CDR1 SEHNR, CDR2 FQNEAQ (reference sequence). The CDR3 protein is CASSAHRETQYF. CDR3 nucleotide sequence: TGTGCCAGCAGCGCTCACAGGGAGACCCAGTACTTC.

The chain combines TRBV7-2 with TRBJ2-2, with 9 bases fitting TRBD1. The CDR3 is made up of 17 amino acids. Germline V gives CDR1 SGHTA, CDR2 FQGNSA. Unmatched junction bases numbered 4, after V lost 1 base and J lost 1 base. The CDR3 DNA is TGTGCCAGCAGCTTAGTTTACAGGGGGCAGAACACCGGGGAGCTGTTTTTT. Its protein is CASSLVYRGQNTGELFF.

This clone has only one observation. This chain uses TRBV15 with TRBJ1-4; D not certain. CDR3 size: 16 residues. Trimming stripped 0 bases from V and 3 bases from J, with 11 bases between. Germline V CDR1 and CDR2: LNHNV, YYDKDF (reference sequence). The CDR3 loop is CATSRDVTGSNEKLFF. CDR3 nucleotides: TGTGCCACCAGCAGAGATGTTACGGGGTCTAATGAAAAACTGTTTTTT. The full variable domain, with the rest looked up from reference TRBV15 and TRBJ1-4, is DAMVIQNPRYQVTQFGKPVTLSCSQTLNHNVMYWYQQKSSQAPKLLFHYYDKDFNNEADTPDNFQSRRPNTSFCFLDIRSPGLGDTAMYLCATSRDVTGSNEKLFFGSGTQLSVL.

The chain is built from TRBV19 and TRBJ2-3; weak D call: TRBD2 (5 bases). Germline V gene lookup returns CDR1 LNHDA and CDR2 SQIVND (reference sequence). The V and J ends lost 5 bases and 7 bases respectively, with 13 bases between them. This CDR3 spans 13 amino acids. The CDR3 nucleotides read TGTGCCAGTAGTGACCGCGCCGGGAATACGCAGTATTTT. Translating it yields CASSDRAGNTQYF.

V and J are TRBV18 and TRBJ1-2; D remains unclear. Germline V gene lookup returns CDR1 KGHSH and CDR2 LQKENI. The CDR3 is 12 amino acids. V was trimmed by 2 bases and J by 9 bases, leaving 10 bases between them. The CDR3 region has the DNA TGTGCCAGCTCACCAAGCCGGGAACGCTACACCTTC. Amino acid sequence: CASSPSRERYTF.

This sequence joins TRBV29-1 and TRBJ1-2, with TRBD1 as a possible D gene (6 bases). The V gene's germline CDR1 is SQVTM and CDR2 ANQGSEA. CDR3 length: 12 amino acids. V dropped 5 bases and J dropped 6 bases, with 13 bases sitting between them. CDR3 coding DNA: TGCAGCGTTCGAGGGACACTTGATGGCTACACCTTC. This sequence encodes CSVRGTLDGYTF. Combining the CDR3 with reference TRBV29-1 and TRBJ1-2 gives the whole variable domain SAVISQKPSRDICQRGTSLTIQCQVDSQVTMMFWYRQQPGQSLTLIATANQGSEATYESGFVIDKFPISRPNLTFSTLTVSNMSPEDSSIYLCSVRGTLDGYTFGSGTRLTVV.

V usage is TRBV4-1 and J usage is TRBJ2-5; D ambiguous. This CDR3 is 15 amino acids long. The germline V gene encodes CDR1 MGHRA and CDR2 YSYEKL. Trimming pared 1 base from V and 5 bases from J, leaving 14 bases between. CDR3: CASSQVESVRETQYF. CDR3 DNA sequence: TGCGCCAGCAGCCAAGTTGAAAGCGTGCGGGAGACCCAGTACTTC.

This clone has a handful of counts. CDR3 region: CAWSARLGTEAFF. The CDR3 DNA reads as TGTGCCTGGAGCGCAAGACTCGGGACTGAAGCTTTCTTT. The chain links TRBV30 to TRBJ1-1, with D uncertain. Germline values: CDR1 GTSNPN, CDR2 SVGIG (reference sequence). The CDR3 has 13 residues. The V end lost 3 bases, the J end lost 5 bases, and 13 bases lay between the germline ends.

V gene TRBV30 combines with J gene TRBJ1-5; D gene unclear. Trimming shortened V by 2 bases and J by 7 bases, and 15 bases separated the two germline ends. The CDR3 covers 14 residues. Germline CDR1 reads GTSNPN; CDR2 reads SVGIG (reference sequence). CDR3 DNA sequence: TGTGCCTGGAGTAGGAGACGGATGGAGCAGCCCCAGCATTTT. Encoded protein: CAWSRRRMEQPQHF.

The gene calls are TRBV28 and TRBJ1-1, with 8 bases identical to TRBD1. Germline-derived CDR1 and CDR2 are MDHEN and SYDVKM. J was trimmed by 4 bases and V by 5 bases; bases with no gene match: 6. The CDR3 length is 14 residues. In DNA, the CDR3 is TGTGCCAGCAGTAAACAGGGGGTTGGCACTGAAGCTTTCTTT. Protein: CASSKQGVGTEAFF. Using reference TRBV28 and TRBJ1-1 for the parts outside the CDR3, the full variable domain is DVKVTQSSRYLVKRTGEKVFLECVQDMDHENMFWYRQDPGLGLRLIYFSYDVKMKEKGDIPEGYSVSREKKERFSLILESASTNQTSMYLCASSKQGVGTEAFFGQGTRLTVV.

The rearrangement joins TRBV5-1 to TRBJ2-1, with 7 bases aligning to TRBD1. The CDR3 runs 15 residues. With V trimmed by 3 bases and J by 1 base, 4 bases remained unmatched. Germline CDR1 reads SGHRS; CDR2 reads YFSETQ. CDR3 coding DNA: TGCGCCAGCAGCTGGGGACAGAGATCCTACAATGAGCAGTTCTTC. Protein product: CASSWGQRSYNEQFF.

The J gene is TRBJ2-4, the V gene TRBV28; the match to TRBD1 covers 7 bases. Germline CDR1 is MDHEN and CDR2 is SYDVKM. Unmatched junction bases numbered 9, after V lost 7 bases and J lost 6 bases. The CDR3 loop spans 14 amino acids. The CDR3 loop reads CASTLTGTSNIQYF. CDR3 in DNA: TGTGCCAGCACCCTGACAGGGACGTCAAACATTCAGTACTTC.

CDR3 region: CASSPRTGDIPGELFF. The CDR3 nucleotides are TGTGCCAGCAGCCCCCGGACAGGGGATATTCCCGGGGAGCTGTTTTTT. V is TRBV9 and J is TRBJ2-2, with TRBD1 identical over 9 bases. The V segment lost 4 bases and the J segment 6 bases; nucleotides outside the gene matches: 10. This CDR3 comprises 16 residues. CDR1 and CDR2 (germline): SGDLS, YYNGEE.

V gene TRBV25-1 combines with J gene TRBJ2-3; D may be TRBD1 (5 bases). Germline V CDR1 and CDR2: MGHDK, SYGVNS. Trimming cost V 6 bases and J 2 bases, with 18 bases left between them. CDR3 length: 16 residues. DNA of the CDR3: TGTGCCAGCAGACTTACAACAGGTTCCCCCACAGATACGCAGTATTTT. It specifies CASRLTTGSPTDTQYF.

This sequence joins TRBV30 and TRBJ1-2; 9 nucleotides match TRBD1. Unmatched junction bases numbered 7, after V lost 2 bases and J lost 3 bases. The CDR3 length is 15 residues. Germline V gene data show CDR1 as GTSNPN and CDR2 as SVGIG (reference sequence). The CDR3 here is CAWSTDRGIYYGYTF. The CDR3 DNA reads TGTGCCTGGAGTACCGACAGGGGGATATACTATGGCTACACCTTC.

This chain joins TRBV6-5 and TRBJ1-1; D not resolved. Germline loops: CDR1 MNHEY, CDR2 SVGAGI. V was shortened by 6 bases and J by 1 base, with 15 bases between the two germline ends. The CDR3 has 15 amino acids. The CDR3 loop reads CASSRGKGRNTEAFF. The CDR3 DNA sequence: TGTGCCAGCAGCCGCGGGAAAGGGAGGAACACTGAAGCTTTCTTT.